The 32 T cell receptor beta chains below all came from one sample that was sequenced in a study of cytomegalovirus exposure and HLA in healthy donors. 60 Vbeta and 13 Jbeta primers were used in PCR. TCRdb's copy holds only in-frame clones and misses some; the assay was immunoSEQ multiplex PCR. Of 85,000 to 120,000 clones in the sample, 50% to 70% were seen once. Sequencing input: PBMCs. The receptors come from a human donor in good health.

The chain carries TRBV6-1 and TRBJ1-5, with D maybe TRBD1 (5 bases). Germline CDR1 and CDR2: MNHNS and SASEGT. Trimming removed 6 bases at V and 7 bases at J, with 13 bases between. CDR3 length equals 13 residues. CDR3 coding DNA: TGTGCCAGCAGAGGCAGGGCGGCGCAGCCCCAGCATTTT. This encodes CASRGRAAQPQHF.

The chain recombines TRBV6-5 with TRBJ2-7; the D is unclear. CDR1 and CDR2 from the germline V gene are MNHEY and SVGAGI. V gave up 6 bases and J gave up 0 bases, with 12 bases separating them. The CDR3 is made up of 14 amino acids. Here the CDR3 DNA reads TGTGCCAGCAGACTCCAGGCCAGCTCCTACGAGCAGTACTTC. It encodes CASRLQASSYEQYF.

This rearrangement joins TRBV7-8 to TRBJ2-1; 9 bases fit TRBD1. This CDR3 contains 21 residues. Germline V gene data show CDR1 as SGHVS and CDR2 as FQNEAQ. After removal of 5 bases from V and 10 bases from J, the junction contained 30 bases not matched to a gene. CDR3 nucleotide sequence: TGTGCCAGCAGCACAGACCCCGGGACAGGGTACGGGTCGCTCTACAATGAAGAGCAGTTCTTC. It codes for CASSTDPGTGYGSLYNEEQFF.

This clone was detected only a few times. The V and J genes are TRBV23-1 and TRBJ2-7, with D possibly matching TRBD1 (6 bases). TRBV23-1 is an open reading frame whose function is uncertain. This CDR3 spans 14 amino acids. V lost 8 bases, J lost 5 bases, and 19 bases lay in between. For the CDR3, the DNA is TGCGCCAGCCCTTCAGAACAGGGCTTCCACGAGCAGTACTTC. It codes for CASPSEQGFHEQYF.

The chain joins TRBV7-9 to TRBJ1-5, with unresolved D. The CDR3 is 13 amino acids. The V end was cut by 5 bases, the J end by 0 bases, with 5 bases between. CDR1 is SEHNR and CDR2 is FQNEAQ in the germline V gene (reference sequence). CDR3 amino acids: CASSPNSNQPQHF. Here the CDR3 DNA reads TGTGCCAGCAGCCCCAATAGCAATCAGCCCCAGCATTTT. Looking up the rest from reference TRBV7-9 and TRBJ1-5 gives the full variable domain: DTGVSQNPRHKITKRGQNVTFRCDPISEHNRLYWYRQTLGQGPEFLTYFQNEAQLEKSRLLSDRFSAERPKGSFSTLEIQRTEQGDSAMYLCASSPNSNQPQHFGDGTRLSIL.

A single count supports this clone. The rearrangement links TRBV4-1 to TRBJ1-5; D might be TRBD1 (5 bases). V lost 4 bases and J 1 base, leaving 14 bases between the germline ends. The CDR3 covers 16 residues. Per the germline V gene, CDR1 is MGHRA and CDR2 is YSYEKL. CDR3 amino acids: CASSPSGGGSNQPQHF. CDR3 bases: TGCGCCAGCAGCCCCTCGGGGGGAGGGAGCAATCAGCCCCAGCATTTT.

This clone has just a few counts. CDR3 sequence (DNA): TGTGCCTGGGTAGGACAGGGATACTACAATGAGCAGTTCTTC. This gives the protein CAWVGQGYYNEQFF. This rearrangement joins TRBV30 to TRBJ2-1; 8 positions agree with TRBD1. The CDR3 consists of 14 residues. The germline V gene encodes CDR1 GTSNPN and CDR2 SVGIG (reference sequence). With 5 bases clipped from V and 3 bases from J, the junction kept 6 bases outside the gene matches.

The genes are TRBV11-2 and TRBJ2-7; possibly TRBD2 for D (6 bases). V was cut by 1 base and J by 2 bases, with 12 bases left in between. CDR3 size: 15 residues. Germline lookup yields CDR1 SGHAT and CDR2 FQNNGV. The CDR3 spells CASSLGAGHAYEQYF. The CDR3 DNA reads TGTGCCAGCAGCTTAGGAGCGGGTCATGCCTACGAGCAGTACTTC.

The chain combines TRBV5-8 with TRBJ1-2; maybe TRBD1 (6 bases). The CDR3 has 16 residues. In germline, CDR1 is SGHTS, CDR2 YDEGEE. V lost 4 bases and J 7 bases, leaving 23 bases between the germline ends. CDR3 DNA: TGTGCCAGCAGCCCCCCGGGGACATCCAATCCAAGTGGCTACACCTTC. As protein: CASSPPGTSNPSGYTF.

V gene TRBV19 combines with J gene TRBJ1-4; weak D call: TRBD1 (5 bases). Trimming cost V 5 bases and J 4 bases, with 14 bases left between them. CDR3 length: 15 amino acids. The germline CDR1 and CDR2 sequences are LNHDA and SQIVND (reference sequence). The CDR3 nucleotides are TGTGCCAGTAGTGCGTTGGCGGGGGGTAATGAAAAACTGTTTTTT. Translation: CASSALAGGNEKLFF.

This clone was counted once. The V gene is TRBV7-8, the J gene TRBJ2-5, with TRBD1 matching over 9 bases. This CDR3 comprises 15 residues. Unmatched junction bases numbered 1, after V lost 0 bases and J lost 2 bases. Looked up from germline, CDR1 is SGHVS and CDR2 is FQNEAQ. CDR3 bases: TGTGCCAGCAGCTTAGCGGGACAGGGACAAGAGACCCAGTACTTC. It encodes CASSLAGQGQETQYF.

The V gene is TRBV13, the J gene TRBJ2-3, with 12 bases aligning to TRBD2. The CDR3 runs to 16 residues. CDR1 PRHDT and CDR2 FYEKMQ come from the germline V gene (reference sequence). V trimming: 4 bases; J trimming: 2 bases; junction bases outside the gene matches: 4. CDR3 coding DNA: TGTGCCAGCAGCTACCGGACTAGCGGGGTCACAGATACGCAGTATTTT. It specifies CASSYRTSGVTDTQYF.

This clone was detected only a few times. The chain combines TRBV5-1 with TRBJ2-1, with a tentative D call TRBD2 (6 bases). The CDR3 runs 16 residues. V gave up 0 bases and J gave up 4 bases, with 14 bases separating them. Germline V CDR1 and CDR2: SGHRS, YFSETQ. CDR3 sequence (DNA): TGCGCCAGCAGCTTGGCGGGCGGGACTGGATACAATGAGCAGTTCTTC. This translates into CASSLAGGTGYNEQFF.

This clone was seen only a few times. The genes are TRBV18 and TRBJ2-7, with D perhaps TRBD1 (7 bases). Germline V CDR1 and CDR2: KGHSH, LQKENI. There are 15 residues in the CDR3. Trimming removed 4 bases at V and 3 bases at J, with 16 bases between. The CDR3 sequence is CASSLVRGVIYEQYF. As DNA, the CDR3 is TGTGCCAGCTCACTCGTCAGGGGGGTCATCTACGAGCAGTACTTC.

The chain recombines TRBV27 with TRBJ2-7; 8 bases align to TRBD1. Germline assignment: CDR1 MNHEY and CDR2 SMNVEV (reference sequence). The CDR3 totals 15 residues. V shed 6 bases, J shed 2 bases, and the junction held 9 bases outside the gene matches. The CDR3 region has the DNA TGTGCCAGCAGCCACGGACAGGGCCGGGCCTACGAGCAGTACTTC. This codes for CASSHGQGRAYEQYF.

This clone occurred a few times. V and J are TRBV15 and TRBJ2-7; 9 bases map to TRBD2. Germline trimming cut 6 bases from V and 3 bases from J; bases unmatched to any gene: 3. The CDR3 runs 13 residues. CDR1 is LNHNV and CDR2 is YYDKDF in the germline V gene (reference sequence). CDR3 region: CATRAGGGYEQYF. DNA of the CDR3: TGTGCCACCAGAGCGGGGGGCGGCTACGAGCAGTACTTC.

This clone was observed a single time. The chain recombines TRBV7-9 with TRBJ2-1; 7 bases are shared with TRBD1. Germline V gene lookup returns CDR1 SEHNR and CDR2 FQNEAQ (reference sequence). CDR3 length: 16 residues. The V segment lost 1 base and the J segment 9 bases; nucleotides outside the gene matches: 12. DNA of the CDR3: TGTGCCAGCAGCTTAGATAAGGGACAGTATCCCGGTGAGCAGTTCTTC. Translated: CASSLDKGQYPGEQFF.

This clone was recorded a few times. In nucleotides, the CDR3 is TGTGCCAGCAGTGAACGGACAGGCACAGATACGCAGTATTTT. Translated, it gives CASSERTGTDTQYF. V is TRBV2 and J is TRBJ2-3; possibly TRBD1 for D (6 bases). This CDR3 contains 14 residues. Germline values: CDR1 SNHLY, CDR2 FYNNEI. Trimming cost V 2 bases and J 1 base, with 7 bases left between them.

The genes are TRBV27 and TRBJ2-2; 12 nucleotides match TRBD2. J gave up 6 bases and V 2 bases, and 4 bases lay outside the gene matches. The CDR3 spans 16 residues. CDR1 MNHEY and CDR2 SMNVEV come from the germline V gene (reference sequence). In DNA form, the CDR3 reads TGTGCCAGCAGTTTAAGTCTAGCGGGAGGGCCCGGGGAGCTGTTTTTT. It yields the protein CASSLSLAGGPGELFF.

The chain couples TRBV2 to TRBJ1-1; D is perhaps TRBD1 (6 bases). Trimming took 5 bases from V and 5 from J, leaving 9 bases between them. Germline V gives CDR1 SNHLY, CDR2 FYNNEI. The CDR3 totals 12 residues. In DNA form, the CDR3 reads TGTGCCAGCAGTAAAAGGGGGACTGAAGCTTTCTTT. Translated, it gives CASSKRGTEAFF.

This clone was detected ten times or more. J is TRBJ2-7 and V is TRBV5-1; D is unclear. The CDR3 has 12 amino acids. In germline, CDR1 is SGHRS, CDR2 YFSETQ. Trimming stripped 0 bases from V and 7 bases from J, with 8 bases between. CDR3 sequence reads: CASSLGLREQYF. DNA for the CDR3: TGCGCCAGCAGCTTGGGACTGCGGGAGCAGTACTTC.

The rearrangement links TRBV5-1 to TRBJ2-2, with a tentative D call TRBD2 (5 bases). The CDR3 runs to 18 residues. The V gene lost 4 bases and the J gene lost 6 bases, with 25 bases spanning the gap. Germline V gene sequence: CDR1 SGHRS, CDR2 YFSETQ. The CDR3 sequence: CASSPGGPDSRGAGELFF. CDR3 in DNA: TGCGCCAGCAGCCCAGGCGGGCCAGACTCACGGGGTGCCGGGGAGCTGTTTTTT.

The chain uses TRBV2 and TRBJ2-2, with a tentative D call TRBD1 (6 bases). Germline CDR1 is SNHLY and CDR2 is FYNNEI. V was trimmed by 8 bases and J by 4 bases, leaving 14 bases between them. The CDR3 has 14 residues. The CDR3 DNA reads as TGTGCCAGCGGGACCAGGGGAATCACCGGGGAGCTGTTTTTT. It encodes CASGTRGITGELFF.

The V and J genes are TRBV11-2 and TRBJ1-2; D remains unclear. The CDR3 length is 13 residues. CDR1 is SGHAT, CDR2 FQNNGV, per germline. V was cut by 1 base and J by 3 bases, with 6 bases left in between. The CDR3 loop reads CASSLVRDYGYTF. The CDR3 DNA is TGTGCCAGCAGCTTAGTGAGGGACTATGGCTACACCTTC.

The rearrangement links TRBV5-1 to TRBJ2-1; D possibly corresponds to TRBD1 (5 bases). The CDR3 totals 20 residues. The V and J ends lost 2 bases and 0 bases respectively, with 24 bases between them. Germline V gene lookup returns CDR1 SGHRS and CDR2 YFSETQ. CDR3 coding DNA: TGCGCCAGCAGCTTATGGGGCCCGACGGGTCCGTATAGCTCCTACAATGAGCAGTTCTTC. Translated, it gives CASSLWGPTGPYSSYNEQFF.

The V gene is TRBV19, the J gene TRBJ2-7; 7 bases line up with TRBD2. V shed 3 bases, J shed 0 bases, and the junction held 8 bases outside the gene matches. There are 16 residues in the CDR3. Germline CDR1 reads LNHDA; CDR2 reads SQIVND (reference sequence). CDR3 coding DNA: TGTGCCAGTAGTATGGTGGGTAGCGGGTACTCCTACGAGCAGTACTTC. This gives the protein CASSMVGSGYSYEQYF.

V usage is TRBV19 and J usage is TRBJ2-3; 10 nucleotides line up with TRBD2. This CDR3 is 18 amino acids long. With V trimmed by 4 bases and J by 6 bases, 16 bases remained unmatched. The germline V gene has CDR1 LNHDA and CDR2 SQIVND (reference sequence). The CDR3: CASSTPWASGSQYDTQYF. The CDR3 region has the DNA TGTGCCAGTAGTACCCCCTGGGCTAGCGGGAGTCAGTACGATACGCAGTATTTT.

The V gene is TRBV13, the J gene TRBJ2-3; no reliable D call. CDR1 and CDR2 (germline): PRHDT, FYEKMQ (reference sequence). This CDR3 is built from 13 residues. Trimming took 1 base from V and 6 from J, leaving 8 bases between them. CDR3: CASSLVPLDTQYF. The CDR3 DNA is TGTGCCAGCAGCTTAGTTCCCTTGGATACGCAGTATTTT.

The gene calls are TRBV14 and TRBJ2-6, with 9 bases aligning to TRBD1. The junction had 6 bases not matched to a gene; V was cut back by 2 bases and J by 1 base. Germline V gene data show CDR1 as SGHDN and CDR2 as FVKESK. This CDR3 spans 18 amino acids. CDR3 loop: CASSQLTGGWSGANVLTF. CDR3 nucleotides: TGTGCCAGCAGCCAATTAACAGGGGGCTGGTCTGGGGCCAACGTCCTGACTTTC. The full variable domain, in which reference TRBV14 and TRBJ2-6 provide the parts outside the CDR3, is EAGVTQFPSHSVIEKGQTVTLRCDPISGHDNLYWYRRVMGKEIKFLLHFVKESKQDESGMPNNRFLAERTGGTYSTLKVQPAELEDSGVYFCASSQLTGGWSGANVLTFGAGSRLTVL.

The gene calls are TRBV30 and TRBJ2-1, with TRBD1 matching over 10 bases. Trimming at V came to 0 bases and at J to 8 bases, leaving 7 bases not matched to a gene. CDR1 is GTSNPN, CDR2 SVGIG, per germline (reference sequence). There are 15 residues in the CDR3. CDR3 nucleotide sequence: TGTGCCTGGAGTGTGACAGGGGGCGAAAGGGATGAGCAGTTCTTC. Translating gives CAWSVTGGERDEQFF.

This chain's CDR3 is CASSFGGAEQFF. DNA of the CDR3: TGTGCCAGCAGCTTTGGAGGGGCTGAGCAGTTCTTC. The J gene is TRBJ2-1, the V gene TRBV11-2; perhaps TRBD2 as D (6 bases). This CDR3 spans 12 amino acids. The germline gives CDR1 SGHAT, CDR2 FQNNGV. V shed 3 bases and J shed 9 bases, with 9 bases lying between them.

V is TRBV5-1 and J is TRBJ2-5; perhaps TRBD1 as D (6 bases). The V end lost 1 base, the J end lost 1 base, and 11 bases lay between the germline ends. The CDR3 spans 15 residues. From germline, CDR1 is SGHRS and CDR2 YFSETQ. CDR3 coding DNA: TGCGCCAGCAGCTTGTCCTTGGGGGCCCAAGAGACCCAGTACTTC. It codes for CASSLSLGAQETQYF.